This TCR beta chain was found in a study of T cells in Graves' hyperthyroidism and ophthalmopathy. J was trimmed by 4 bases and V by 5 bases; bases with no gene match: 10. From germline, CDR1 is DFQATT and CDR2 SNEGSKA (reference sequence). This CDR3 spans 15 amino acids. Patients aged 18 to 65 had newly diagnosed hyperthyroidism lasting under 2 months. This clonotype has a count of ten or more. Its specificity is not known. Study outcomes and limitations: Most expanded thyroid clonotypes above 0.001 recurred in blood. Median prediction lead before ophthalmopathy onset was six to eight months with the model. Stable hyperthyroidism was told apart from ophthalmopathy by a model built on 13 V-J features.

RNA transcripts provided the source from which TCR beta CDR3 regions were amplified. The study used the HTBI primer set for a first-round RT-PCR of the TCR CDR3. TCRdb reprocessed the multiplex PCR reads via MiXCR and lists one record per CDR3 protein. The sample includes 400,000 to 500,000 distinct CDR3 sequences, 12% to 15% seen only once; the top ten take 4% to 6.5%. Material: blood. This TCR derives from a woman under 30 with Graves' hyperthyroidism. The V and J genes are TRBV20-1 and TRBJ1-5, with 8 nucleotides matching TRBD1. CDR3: CSAAGYGQGNQPQHF. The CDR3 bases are TGCAGTGCTGCCGGGTACGGACAGGGAAATCAGCCCCAGCATTTT.